One and the same sample provided the 3 T cell receptor beta chains below, sequenced in a study of T cells in Graves' hyperthyroidism and ophthalmopathy (dated by TCRdb to the late 2010s). Libraries were built with multiplex PCR. The run used an Illumina HiSeq 2000. TCR beta CDR3 regions were amplified from RNA transcripts. The first round of RT-PCR for the TCR CDR3 was performed with the HTBI primer set and the Qiagen OneStep RT-PCR kit. TCRdb took the public reads, trimmed them with fastp at Q25, ran MiXCR for clone calling and kept in-frame beta chains. Rows are combined by CDR3 protein, so each entry shows the most common genes and DNA. Recorded for this sample are roughly 580,000 distinct CDR3 sequences; roughly 14% of them occurred a single time. Of the sample, 5.8% falls within the top ten clones. The sequenced sample was blood. These receptors all come from a woman under 40 with Graves' hyperthyroidism that later progressed to Graves' ophthalmopathy.

This clonotype has just a few counts. The chain combines TRBV7-3 with TRBJ2-3; 8 bases align to TRBD2. The CDR3 is 14 residues long. V shed 5 bases and J 4 bases; nucleotides not matched to a gene: 5. Germline V CDR1 and CDR2: SGHTA, FQGTGA. The CDR3 bases are TGTGCCAGCAGCCCGGGACTAGTTGCAGATACGCAGTATTTT. Protein sequence: CASSPGLVADTQYF.

Points on this clonotype: One end of the junction is discordant with germline, which a read error may explain. The V and J genes are TRBV4-1 and TRBJ2-3, with a tentative D call TRBD1 (6 bases). The CDR3 consists of 13 residues. The germline CDR1 and CDR2 sequences are MGHRA and YSYEKL. CDR3 DNA: TGCGCCAGCAGCCAGAGAGGGGGAGATACGCAATATTTT. It yields the protein CASSQRGGDTQYF.

This clonotype appeared many times. This sequence joins TRBV7-8 and TRBJ2-7, with 8 nucleotides matching TRBD1. Germline V gives CDR1 SGHVS, CDR2 FQNEAQ. This CDR3 is 15 amino acids long. Losses at the gene ends were 0 bases for V and 3 bases for J; bases not matched to a gene: 4. CDR3 loop: CASSLARDRNYEQYF. The CDR3 region has the DNA TGTGCCAGCAGCTTAGCCCGGGACAGGAACTACGAGCAGTACTTC. Supplemented by reference TRBV7-8 and TRBJ2-7, the full variable domain reads GAGVSQSPRYKVAKRGQDVALRCDPISGHVSLFWYQQALGQGPEFLTYFQNEAQLDKSGLPSDRFFAERPEGSVSTLKIQRTQQEDSAVYLCASSLARDRNYEQYFGPGTRLTVT.